This T cell receptor beta chain appears in the sequencing data of a study of blood T cell repertoires in COVID-19. Study overall: There were acute and convalescent COVID-19 samples, and they came from the United States, Italy and Spain. PBMCs, B-cell-depleted T cells, or T cells provided the cDNA or gDNA that made up the material.

The germline V gene encodes CDR1 SNHLY and CDR2 FYNNEI. The CDR3 sequence is 15 residues long. The V gene lost 4 bases and the J gene lost 9 bases, with 21 bases spanning the gap. In the original workflow: Reference gene primer amplification gave estimated nucleated cell counts. Some clones are missing from TCRdb's copy, which holds only in-frame ones; the method was immunoSEQ multiplex PCR. V, J and clone size were drawn from that table, and D and trimming were deduced from the DNA. The sample consists of about 32,000 clones, around 86% of them appearing once. The material sequenced was peripheral blood. The receptor was isolated from a woman older than 75 with active or convalescent COVID-19. The genes are TRBV2 and TRBJ1-2, with a weak D call TRBD1 (5 bases). CDR3 DNA sequence: TGTGCCAGCAGTGGGGGGGGACCGACCCTTTTAAGCTACACCTTC. Protein: CASSGGGPTLLSYTF.